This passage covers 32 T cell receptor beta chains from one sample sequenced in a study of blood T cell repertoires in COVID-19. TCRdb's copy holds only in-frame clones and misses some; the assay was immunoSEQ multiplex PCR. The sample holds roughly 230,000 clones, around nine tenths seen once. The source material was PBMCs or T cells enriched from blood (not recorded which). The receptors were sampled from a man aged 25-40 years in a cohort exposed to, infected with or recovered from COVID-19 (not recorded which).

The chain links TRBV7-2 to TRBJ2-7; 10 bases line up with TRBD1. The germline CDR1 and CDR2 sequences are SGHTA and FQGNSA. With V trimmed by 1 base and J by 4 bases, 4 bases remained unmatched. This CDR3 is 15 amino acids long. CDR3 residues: CASSLGGQGLYEQYF. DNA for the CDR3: TGTGCCAGCAGCTTAGGGGGACAGGGGCTGTACGAGCAGTACTTC. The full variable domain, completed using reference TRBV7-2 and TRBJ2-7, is GAGVSQSPSNKVTEKGKDVELRCDPISGHTALYWYRQSLGQGLEFLIYFQGNSAPDKSGLPSDRFSAERTGGSVSTLTIQRTQQEDSAVYLCASSLGGQGLYEQYFGPGTRLTVT.

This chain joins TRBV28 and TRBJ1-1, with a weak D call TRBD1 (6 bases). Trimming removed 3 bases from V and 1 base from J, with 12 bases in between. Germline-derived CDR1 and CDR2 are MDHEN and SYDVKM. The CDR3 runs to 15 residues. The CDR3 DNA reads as TGTGCCAGCAGTTTCTGGGGGCAGGGGAACACTGAAGCTTTCTTT. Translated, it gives CASSFWGQGNTEAFF. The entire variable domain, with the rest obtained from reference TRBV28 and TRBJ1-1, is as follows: DVKVTQSSRYLVKRTGEKVFLECVQDMDHENMFWYRQDPGLGLRLIYFSYDVKMKEKGDIPEGYSVSREKKERFSLILESASTNQTSMYLCASSFWGQGNTEAFFGQGTRLTVV.

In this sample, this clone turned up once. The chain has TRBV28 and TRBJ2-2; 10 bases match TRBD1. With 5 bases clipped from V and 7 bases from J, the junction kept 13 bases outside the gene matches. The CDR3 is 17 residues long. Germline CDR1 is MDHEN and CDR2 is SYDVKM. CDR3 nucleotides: TGTGCCAGCAGTCTGACCCCGCCGGGACAGGGGCACGGGGAGCTGTTTTTT. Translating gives CASSLTPPGQGHGELFF.

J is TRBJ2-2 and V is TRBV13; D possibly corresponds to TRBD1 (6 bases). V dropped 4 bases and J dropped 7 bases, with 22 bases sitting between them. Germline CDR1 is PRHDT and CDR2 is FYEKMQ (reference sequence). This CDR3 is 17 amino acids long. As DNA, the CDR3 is TGTGCCAGCAGCTCCCGCTCGGGCCAGGGGCCGGGCGGGGAGCTGTTTTTT. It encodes CASSSRSGQGPGGELFF.

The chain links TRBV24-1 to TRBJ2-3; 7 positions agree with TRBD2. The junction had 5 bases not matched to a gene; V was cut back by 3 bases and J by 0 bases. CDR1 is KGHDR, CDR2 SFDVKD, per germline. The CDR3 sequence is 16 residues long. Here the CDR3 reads CATSDQSSGSTDTQYF. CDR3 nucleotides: TGTGCCACCAGTGATCAGAGTAGCGGGAGCACAGATACGCAGTATTTT.

The CDR3 loop reads CASGRQGFSYEQYF. The CDR3, as DNA: TGTGCCAGCGGAAGACAGGGTTTCTCCTACGAGCAGTACTTC. The chain has TRBV28 and TRBJ2-7; 7 bases agree with TRBD1. CDR3 length: 14 residues. CDR1 and CDR2 from the germline V gene are MDHEN and SYDVKM. Germline trimming cut 8 bases from V and 0 bases from J; bases unmatched to any gene: 7.

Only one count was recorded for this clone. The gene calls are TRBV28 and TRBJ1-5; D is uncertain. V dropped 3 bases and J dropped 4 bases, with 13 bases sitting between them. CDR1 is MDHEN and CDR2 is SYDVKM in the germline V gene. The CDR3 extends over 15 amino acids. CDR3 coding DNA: TGTGCCAGCAGTTTGGTTGACGGGTGGAATCAGCCCCAGCATTTT. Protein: CASSLVDGWNQPQHF.

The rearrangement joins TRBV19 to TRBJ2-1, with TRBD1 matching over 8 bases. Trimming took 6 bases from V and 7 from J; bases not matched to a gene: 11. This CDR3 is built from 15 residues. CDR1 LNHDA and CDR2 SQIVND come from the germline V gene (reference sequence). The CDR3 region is CASRSGTGRRNEQFF. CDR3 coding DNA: TGTGCCAGTAGATCGGGGACAGGCCGAAGGAATGAGCAGTTCTTC.

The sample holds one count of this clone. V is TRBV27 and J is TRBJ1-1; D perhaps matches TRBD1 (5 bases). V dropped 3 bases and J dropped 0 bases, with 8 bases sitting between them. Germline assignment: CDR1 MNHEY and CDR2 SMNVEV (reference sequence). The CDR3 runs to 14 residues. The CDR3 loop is CASSLQGLNTEAFF. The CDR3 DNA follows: TGTGCCAGCAGTTTGCAGGGTCTGAACACTGAAGCTTTCTTT.

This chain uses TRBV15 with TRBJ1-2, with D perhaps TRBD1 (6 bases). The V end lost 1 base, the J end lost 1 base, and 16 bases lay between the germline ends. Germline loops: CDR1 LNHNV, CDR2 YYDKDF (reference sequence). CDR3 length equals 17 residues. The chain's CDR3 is CATSRGYALQGNYGYTF. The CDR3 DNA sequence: TGTGCCACCAGCAGAGGTTACGCCTTACAGGGTAACTATGGCTACACCTTC.

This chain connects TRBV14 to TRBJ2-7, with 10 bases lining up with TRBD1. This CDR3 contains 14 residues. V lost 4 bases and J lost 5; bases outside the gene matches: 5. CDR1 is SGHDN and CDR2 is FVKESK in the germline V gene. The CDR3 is CASSPWTGGDEQYF. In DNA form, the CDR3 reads TGTGCCAGCAGCCCCTGGACAGGGGGAGACGAGCAGTACTTC. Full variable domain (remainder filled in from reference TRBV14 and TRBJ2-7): EAGVTQFPSHSVIEKGQTVTLRCDPISGHDNLYWYRRVMGKEIKFLLHFVKESKQDESGMPNNRFLAERTGGTYSTLKVQPAELEDSGVYFCASSPWTGGDEQYFGPGTRLTVT.

This CDR3 reads CASSFSTMRPGGEQYF. Written as DNA, the CDR3 is TGTGCCAGCAGCTTCTCTACTATGAGGCCAGGGGGAGAGCAGTACTTC. This chain uses TRBV7-8 with TRBJ2-7, with 7 bases fitting TRBD1. The V segment lost 3 bases and the J segment 7 bases; nucleotides outside the gene matches: 15. The CDR3 length is 16 residues. From germline, CDR1 is SGHVS and CDR2 FQNEAQ.

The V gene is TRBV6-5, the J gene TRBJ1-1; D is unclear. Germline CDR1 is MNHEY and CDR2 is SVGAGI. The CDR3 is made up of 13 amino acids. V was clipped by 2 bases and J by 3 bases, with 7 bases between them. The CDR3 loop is CASSYRRDTEAFF. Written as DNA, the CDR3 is TGTGCCAGCAGTTACCGGAGGGACACTGAAGCTTTCTTT.

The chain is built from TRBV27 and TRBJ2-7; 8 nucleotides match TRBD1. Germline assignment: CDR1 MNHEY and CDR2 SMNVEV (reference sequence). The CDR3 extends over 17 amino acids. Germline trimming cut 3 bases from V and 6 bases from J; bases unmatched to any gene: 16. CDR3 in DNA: TGTGCCAGCAGTTTCTTAGCTCAGGGGGCTGTCGATATCGAGCAGTACTTC. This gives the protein CASSFLAQGAVDIEQYF.

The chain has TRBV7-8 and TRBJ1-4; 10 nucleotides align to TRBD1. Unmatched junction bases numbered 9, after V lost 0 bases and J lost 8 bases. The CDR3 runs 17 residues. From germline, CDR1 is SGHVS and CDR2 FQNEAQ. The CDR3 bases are TGTGCCAGCAGCTTAGCCCTACGGACAGGGGGGATGGAAAAACTGTTTTTT. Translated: CASSLALRTGGMEKLFF.

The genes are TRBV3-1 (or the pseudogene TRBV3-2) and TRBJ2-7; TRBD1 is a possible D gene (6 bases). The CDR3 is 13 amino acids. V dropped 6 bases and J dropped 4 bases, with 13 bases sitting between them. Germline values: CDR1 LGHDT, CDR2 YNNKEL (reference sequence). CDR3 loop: CASSPGTTYEQYF. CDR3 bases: TGTGCCAGCAGTCCCGGGACAACTTACGAGCAGTACTTC.

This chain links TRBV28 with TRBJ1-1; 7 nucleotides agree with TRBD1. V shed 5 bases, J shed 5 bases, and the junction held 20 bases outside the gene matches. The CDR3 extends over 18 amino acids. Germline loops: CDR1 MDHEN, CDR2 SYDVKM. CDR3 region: CASSPPYTPTRGRTEAFF. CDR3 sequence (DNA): TGTGCCAGCAGTCCCCCGTACACACCGACGAGGGGGCGGACTGAAGCTTTCTTT. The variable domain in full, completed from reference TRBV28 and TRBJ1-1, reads DVKVTQSSRYLVKRTGEKVFLECVQDMDHENMFWYRQDPGLGLRLIYFSYDVKMKEKGDIPEGYSVSREKKERFSLILESASTNQTSMYLCASSPPYTPTRGRTEAFFGQGTRLTVV.

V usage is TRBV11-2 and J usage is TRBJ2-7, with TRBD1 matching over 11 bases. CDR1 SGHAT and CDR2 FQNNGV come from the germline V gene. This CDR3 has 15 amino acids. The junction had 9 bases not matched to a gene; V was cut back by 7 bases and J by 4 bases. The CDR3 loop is CASIPRTGGAYEQYF. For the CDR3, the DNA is TGTGCCAGCATCCCGAGGACAGGGGGCGCGTACGAGCAGTACTTC.

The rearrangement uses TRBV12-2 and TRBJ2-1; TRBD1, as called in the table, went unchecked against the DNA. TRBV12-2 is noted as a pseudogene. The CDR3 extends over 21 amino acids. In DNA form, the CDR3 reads TGTGCAAGTCGCTTAGCGGGTATGTGTTCTGGAAGCAGGGCCGGCGGCAATGAGCAGTTCTTC. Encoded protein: CASRLAGMCSGSRAGGNEQFF.

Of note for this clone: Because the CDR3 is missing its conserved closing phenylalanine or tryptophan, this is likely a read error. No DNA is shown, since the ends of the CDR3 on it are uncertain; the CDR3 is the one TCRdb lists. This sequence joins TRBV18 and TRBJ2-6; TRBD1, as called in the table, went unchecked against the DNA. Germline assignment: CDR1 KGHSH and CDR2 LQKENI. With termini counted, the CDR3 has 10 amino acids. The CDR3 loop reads CASSPGHHPP.

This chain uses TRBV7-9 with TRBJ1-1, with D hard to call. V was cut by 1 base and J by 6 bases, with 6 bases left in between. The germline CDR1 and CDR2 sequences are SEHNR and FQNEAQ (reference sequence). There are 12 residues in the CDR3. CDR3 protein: CASSLVSAEAFF. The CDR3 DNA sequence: TGTGCCAGCAGCTTAGTGTCCGCTGAAGCTTTCTTT. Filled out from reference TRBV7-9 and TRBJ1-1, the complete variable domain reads DTGVSQNPRHKITKRGQNVTFRCDPISEHNRLYWYRQTLGQGPEFLTYFQNEAQLEKSRLLSDRFSAERPKGSFSTLEIQRTEQGDSAMYLCASSLVSAEAFFGQGTRLTVV.

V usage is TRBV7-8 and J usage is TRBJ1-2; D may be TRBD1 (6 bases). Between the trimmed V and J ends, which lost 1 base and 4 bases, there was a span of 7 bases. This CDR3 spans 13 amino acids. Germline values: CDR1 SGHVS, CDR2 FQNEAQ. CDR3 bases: TGTGCCAGCAGCTTAGACAGGGTCTATGGCTACACCTTC. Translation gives CASSLDRVYGYTF.

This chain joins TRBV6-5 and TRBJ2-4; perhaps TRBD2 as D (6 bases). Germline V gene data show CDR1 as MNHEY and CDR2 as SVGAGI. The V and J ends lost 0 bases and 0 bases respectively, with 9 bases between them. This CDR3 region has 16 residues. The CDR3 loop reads CASSYSGLVAKNIQYF. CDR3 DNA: TGTGCCAGCAGTTACTCGGGACTTGTAGCCAAAAACATTCAGTACTTC.

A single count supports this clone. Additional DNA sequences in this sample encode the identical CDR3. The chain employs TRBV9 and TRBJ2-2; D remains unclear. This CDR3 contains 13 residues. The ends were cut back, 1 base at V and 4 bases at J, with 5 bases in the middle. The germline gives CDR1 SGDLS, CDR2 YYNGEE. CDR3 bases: TGTGCCAGCAGCGTAACGGGCACCGGGGAGCTGTTTTTT. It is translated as CASSVTGTGELFF. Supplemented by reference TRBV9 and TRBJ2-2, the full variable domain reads DSGVTQTPKHLITATGQRVTLRCSPRSGDLSVYWYQQSLDQGLQFLIQYYNGEERAKGNILERFSAQQFPDLHSELNLSSLELGDSALYFCASSVTGTGELFFGEGSRLTVL.

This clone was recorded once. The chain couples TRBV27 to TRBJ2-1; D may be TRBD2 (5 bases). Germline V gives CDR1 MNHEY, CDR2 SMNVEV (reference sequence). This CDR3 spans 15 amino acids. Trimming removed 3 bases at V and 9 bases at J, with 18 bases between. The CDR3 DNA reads TGTGCCAGCAGTTTTTCTATGGGGAGAGTGAGTGAGCAGTTCTTC. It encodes CASSFSMGRVSEQFF.

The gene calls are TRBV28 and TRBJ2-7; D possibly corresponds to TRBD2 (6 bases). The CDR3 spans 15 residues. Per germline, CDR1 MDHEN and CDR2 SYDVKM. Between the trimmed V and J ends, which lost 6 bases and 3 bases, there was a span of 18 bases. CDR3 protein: CASRPQGGGYYEQYF. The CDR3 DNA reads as TGTGCCAGCAGACCACAAGGTGGGGGGTACTACGAGCAGTACTTC.

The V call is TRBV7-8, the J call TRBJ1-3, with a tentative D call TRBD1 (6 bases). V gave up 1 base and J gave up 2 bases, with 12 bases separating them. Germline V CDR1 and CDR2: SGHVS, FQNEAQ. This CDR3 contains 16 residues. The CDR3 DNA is TGTGCCAGCAGCTTAGGGGGCAGGGGAGCTGGAAACACCATATATTTT. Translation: CASSLGGRGAGNTIYF.

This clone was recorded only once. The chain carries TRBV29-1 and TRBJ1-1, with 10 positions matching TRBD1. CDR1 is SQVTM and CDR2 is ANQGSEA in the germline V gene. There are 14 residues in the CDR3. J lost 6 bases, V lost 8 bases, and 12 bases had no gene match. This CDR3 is CSITSTGGAAEAFF. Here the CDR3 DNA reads TGCAGCATAACTTCGACAGGGGGCGCGGCTGAAGCTTTCTTT.

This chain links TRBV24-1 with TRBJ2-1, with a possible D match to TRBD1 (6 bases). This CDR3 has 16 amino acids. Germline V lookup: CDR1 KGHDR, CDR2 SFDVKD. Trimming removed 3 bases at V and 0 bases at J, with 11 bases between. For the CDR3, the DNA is TGTGCCACCAGTGATAATGTAGGGGGCTCCTACAATGAGCAGTTCTTC. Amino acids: CATSDNVGGSYNEQFF.

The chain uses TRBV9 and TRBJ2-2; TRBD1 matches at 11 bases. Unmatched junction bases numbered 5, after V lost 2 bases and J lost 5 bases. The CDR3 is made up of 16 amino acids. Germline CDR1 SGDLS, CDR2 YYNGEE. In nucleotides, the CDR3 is TGTGCCAGCAGCGTCCCCGGGACAGGGGGGACCGGGGAGCTGTTTTTT. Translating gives CASSVPGTGGTGELFF. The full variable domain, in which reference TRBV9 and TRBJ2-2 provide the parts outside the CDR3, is DSGVTQTPKHLITATGQRVTLRCSPRSGDLSVYWYQQSLDQGLQFLIQYYNGEERAKGNILERFSAQQFPDLHSELNLSSLELGDSALYFCASSVPGTGGTGELFFGEGSRLTVL.

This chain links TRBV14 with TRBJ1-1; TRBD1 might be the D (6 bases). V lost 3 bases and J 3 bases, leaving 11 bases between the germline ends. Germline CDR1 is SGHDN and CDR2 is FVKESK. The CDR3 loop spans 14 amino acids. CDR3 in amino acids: CASSQTGSYTEAFF. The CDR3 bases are TGTGCCAGCAGCCAGACAGGTTCATACACTGAAGCTTTCTTT.

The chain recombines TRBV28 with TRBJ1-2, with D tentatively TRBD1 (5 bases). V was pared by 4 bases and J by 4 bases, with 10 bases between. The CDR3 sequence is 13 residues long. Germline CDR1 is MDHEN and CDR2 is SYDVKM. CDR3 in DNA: TGTGCCAGCAGTTCCGGGACTTCCTATGGCTACACCTTC. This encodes CASSSGTSYGYTF.